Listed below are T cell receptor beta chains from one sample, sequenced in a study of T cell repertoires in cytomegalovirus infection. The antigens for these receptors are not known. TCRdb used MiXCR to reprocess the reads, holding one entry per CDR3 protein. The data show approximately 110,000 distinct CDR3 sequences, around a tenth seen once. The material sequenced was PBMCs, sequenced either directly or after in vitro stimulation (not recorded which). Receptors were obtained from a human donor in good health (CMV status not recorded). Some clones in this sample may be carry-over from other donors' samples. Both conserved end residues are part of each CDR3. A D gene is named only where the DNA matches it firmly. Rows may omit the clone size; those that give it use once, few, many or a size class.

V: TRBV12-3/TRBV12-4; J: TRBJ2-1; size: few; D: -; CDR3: CASTLGTYEQFF; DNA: TGTGCCAGCACCCTTGGGACCTATGAGCAGTTCTTC
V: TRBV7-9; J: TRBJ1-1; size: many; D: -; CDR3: CASSEPKVNRMNTEAFF; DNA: TGTGCCAGCAGCGAACCCAAAGTTAATCGTATGAACACTGAAGCTTTCTTT
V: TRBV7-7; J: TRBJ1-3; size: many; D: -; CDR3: CASSAGPALLAGNTIYF; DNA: TGTGCCAGCAGCGCCGGACCTGCTCTGTTAGCTGGAAACACCATATATTTT
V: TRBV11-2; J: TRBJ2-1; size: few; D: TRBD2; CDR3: CASSPGLAGSSYNEQFF; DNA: TGTGCCAGCAGCCCGGGACTAGCGGGCAGCTCCTACAATGAGCAGTTCTTC
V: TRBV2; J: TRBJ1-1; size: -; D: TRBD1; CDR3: CASSELQGALRGTEAFF; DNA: TGTGCCAGCAGTGAACTACAGGGGGCACTTCGTGGCACTGAAGCTTTCTTT
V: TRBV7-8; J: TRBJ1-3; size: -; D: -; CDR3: CASSFVGLGNTIYF; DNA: TGTGCCAGCAGCTTTGTGGGGCTCGGAAACACCATATATTTT
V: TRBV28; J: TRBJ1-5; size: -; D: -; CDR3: CAGSRGDLNQPQHF; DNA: TGTGCCGGATCAAGGGGGGACCTCAATCAGCCCCAGCATTTT
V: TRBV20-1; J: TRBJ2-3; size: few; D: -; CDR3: CSARDSKRSSTDTQYF; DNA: TGCAGTGCTAGAGATTCCAAGCGTTCGTCCACAGATACGCAGTATTTT
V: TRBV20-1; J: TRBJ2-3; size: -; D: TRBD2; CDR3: CSARPSGRFTDTQYF; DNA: TGCAGTGCTAGACCCAGCGGGAGGTTCACAGATACGCAGTATTTT
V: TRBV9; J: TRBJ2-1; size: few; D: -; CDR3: CASSVEAGSYNEQFF; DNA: TGTGCCAGCAGCGTAGAAGCGGGCTCCTACAATGAGCAGTTCTTC
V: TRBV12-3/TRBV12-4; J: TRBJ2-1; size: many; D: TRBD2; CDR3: CASSGQRRPGLAGGYNEQFF; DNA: TGTGCCAGCAGTGGACAGAGAAGACCGGGACTAGCGGGGGGTTACAATGAGCAGTTCTTC
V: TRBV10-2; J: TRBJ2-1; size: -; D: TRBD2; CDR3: CASTGTSLLDEQFF; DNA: TGCGCCAGCACCGGGACTAGTTTGTTAGATGAGCAGTTCTTC